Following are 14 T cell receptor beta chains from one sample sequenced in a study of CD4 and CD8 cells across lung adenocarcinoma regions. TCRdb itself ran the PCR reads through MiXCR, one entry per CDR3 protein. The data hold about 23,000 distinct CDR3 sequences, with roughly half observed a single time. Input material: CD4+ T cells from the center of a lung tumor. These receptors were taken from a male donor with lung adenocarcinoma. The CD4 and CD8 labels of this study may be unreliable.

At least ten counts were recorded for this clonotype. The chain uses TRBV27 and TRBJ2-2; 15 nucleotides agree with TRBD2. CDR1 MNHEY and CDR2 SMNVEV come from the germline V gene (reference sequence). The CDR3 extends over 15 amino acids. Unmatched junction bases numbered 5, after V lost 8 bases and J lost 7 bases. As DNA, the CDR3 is TGTGCCAGCGGCCCGGGACTAGCGGGAGGCGGGGAGCTGTTTTTT. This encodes CASGPGLAGGGELFF.

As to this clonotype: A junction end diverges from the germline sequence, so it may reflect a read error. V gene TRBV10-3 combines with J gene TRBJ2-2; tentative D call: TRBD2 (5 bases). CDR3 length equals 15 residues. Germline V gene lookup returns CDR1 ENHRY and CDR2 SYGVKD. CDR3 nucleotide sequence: TGTGCCCGGAGACTCCAGTCTGTGAGTCCCGGGGAGCAGTTTTTT. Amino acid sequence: CARRLQSVSPGEQFF.

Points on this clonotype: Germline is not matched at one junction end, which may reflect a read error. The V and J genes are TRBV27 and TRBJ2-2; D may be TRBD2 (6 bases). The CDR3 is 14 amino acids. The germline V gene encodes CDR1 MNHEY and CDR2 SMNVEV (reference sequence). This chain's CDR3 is CASRPGVSTDEQFF. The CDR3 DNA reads TGTGCCAGCCGACCGGGGGTCAGCACCGATGAGCAGTTTTTT.

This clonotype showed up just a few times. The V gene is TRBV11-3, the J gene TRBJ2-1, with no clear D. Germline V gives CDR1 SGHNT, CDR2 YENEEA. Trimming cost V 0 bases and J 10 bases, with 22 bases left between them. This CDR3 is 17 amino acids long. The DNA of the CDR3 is TGTGCCAGCAGCTTAGATCTTGTGGCCGACCCGCAGGACGAGCAGTTCTTC. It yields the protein CASSLDLVADPQDEQFF.

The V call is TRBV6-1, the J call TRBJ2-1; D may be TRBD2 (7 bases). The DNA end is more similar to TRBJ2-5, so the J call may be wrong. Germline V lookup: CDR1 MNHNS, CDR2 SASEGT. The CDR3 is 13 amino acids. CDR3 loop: CASSDGGRKTQYF. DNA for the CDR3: TGTGCCAGCAGTGACGGGGGGCGGAAGACCCAGTACTTC.

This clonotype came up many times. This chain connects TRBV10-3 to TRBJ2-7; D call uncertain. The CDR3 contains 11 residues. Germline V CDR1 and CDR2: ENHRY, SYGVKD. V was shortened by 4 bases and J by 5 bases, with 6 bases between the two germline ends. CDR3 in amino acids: CAISAGNEQYF. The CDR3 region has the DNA TGTGCCATCAGTGCTGGGAACGAGCAGTACTTC.

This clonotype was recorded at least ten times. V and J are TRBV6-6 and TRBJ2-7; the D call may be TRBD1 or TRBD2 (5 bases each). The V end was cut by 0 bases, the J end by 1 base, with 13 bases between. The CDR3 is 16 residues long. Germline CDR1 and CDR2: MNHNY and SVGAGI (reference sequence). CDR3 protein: CASSYSWDVASYEQYF. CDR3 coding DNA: TGTGCCAGCAGTTACTCGTGGGACGTGGCATCCTACGAGCAGTACTTC.

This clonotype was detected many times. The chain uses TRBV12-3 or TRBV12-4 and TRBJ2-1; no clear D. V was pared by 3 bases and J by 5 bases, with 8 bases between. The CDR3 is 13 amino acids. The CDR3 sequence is CASSFARNNEQFF. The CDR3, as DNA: TGTGCCAGCAGTTTCGCTAGGAACAATGAGCAGTTCTTC.

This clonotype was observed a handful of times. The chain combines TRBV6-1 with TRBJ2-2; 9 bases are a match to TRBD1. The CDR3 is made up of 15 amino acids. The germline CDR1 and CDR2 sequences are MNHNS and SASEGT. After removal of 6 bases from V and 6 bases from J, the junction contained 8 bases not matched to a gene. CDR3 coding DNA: TGTGCCAGCAGACCGACAGGGGGTACTTCCGGGGAGCTGTTTTTT. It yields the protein CASRPTGGTSGELFF.

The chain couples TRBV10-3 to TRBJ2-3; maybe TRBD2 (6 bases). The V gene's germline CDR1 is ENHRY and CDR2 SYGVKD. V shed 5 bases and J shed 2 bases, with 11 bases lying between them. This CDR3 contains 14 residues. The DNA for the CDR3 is TGTGCCATCAGTACCCCGGGGGACACAGATACGCAGTATTTT. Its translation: CAISTPGDTDTQYF.

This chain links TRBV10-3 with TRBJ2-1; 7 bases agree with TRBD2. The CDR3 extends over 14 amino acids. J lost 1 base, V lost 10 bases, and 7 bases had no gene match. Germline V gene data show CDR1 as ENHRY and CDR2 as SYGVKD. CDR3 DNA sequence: TGTGCCACGGGGGTAGCGGGTTCCTACAATGAGCAGTTCTTC. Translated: CATGVAGSYNEQFF.

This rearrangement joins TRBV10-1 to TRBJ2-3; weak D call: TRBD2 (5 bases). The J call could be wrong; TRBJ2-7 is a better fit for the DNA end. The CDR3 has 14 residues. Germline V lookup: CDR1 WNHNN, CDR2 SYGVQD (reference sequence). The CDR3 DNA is TGCGCGAGCCGCGGGCGCATCGACGGAGATACGCAGTACTTC. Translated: CASRGRIDGDTQYF.

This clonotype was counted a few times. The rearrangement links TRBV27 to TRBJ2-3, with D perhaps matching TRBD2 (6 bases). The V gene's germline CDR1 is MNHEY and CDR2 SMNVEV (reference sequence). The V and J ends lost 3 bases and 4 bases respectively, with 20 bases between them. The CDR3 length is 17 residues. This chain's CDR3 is CASSFNPLALGADTQYF. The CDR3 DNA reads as TGTGCCAGCAGTTTCAACCCTCTAGCGCTTGGGGCAGATACGCAGTATTTT.

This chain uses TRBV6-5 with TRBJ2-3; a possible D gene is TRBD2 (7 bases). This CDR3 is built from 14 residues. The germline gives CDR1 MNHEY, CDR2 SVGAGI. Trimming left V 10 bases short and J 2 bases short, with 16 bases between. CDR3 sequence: CAIRSAGATDTQYF. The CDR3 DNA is TGTGCCATAAGATCGGCGGGGGCCACAGATACGCAGTATTTT.